This T cell receptor beta chain was sequenced in a study of shared clonotypes between healthy human individuals. Study-level findings and limits: Blood alone was sampled, and tissue repertoires likely differ. Shared across four donors were approximately 5% of the naive CD4 clonotypes. Generation of non-shared clonotypes was less probable than generation of clonotypes shared by all four donors.

Profiling relied on immunoSEQ multiplex PCR, and the TCRdb table lists in-frame clones only, not all of them. The table records about 590,000 clones, nearly 97% of them present only once. This CDR3 has 17 residues. Germline values: CDR1 MGHRA, CDR2 YSYEKL. Trimming cost V 3 bases and J 0 bases, with 15 bases left between them. Note on this clone: Its antigen is as yet unknown.

Naive CD8 isolation took CD45RO-negative cells positively selected for CCR7 and excluded terminally differentiated effector memory CD45RA+ cells. Sequencing was done on a sample of naive CD8+ T cells sorted from blood. V and J are TRBV4-1 and TRBJ2-1; D is uncertain. This TCR was sampled from a woman aged 25 to 39 in good health. The CDR3 DNA follows: TGCGCCAGCAGCCAGGAGCCTGCGCCGAGCTCCTACAATGAGCAGTTCTTC. The encoded protein is CASSQEPAPSSYNEQFF.